The sequence of this T cell receptor beta chain was determined in a study of preoperative IRX-2 immunotherapy in early breast cancer. The data were produced by immunoSEQ multiplex PCR, yet TCRdb's version contains in-frame clones alone and is incomplete. The table includes 25,000 to 30,000 clones, roughly 80% detected once. Treatment of the sample: preoperative locoregional IRX-2 cytokine immunotherapy. The CDR3 has 14 amino acids. Trimming stripped 5 bases from V and 1 base from J, with 11 bases between. Germline CDR1 SGHDN, CDR2 FVKESK. The sample here was lymph node tissue, taken after IRX-2 immunotherapy. The sequence was collected from a human donor with breast cancer. The chain carries TRBV14 and TRBJ1-1; D is unclear. The CDR3 loop is CASSYWGGNTEAFF. The CDR3, as DNA: TGTGCCAGCAGCTATTGGGGAGGGAACACTGAAGCTTTCTTT.